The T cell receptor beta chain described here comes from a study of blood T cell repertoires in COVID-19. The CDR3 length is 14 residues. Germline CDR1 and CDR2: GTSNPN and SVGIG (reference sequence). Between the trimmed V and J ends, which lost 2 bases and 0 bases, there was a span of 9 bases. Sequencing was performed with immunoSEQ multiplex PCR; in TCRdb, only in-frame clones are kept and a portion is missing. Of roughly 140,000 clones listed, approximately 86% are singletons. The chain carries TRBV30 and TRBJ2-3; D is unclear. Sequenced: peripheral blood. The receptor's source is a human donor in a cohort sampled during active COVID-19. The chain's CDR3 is CAWSRLSSTDTQYF. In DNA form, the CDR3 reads TGTGCCTGGAGTCGACTTTCGAGCACAGATACGCAGTATTTT.